The entry that follows covers one T cell receptor (beta chain) sequence. Antigen specificity is unknown. The sample's time point: week 35, safety follow-up. Vaccinated patients received 300 ug of mutant IDH1 20-mer peptide per dose, with topical imiquimod. The sample originates from a study of a mutant IDH1 vaccine in newly diagnosed glioma. Overall study: Vaccine administration was initiated 4-6 weeks following radiotherapy alone, or with temozolomide cycles. Treated patients were roughly 60% male, roughly 40% female, mean age about 41 years. Most had both radiotherapy and temozolomide beforehand; others had only one. The V12 visit happened in week 35, and the V13 visit happened in week 47.

The V gene's germline CDR1 is SNHLY and CDR2 FYNNEI. The CDR3 is 13 amino acids. Trimming removed 6 bases at V and 1 base at J, with 10 bases between. This table comes from immunoSEQ multiplex PCR, and its TCRdb copy is limited to in-frame clones, with some not included. Among around 60,000 clones listed, about 85% were seen once. The chain has TRBV2 and TRBJ2-7; no firm D call. This clonotype originated in a man in his thirties or forties with glioma. Sequencing used PBMCs, obtained from a glioma patient whose treatment included an IDH1 peptide vaccine. The CDR3 DNA is TGTGCCAGCAGGGATTCCCGGTCCTACGAGCAGTACTTC. Protein sequence: CASRDSRSYEQYF.